The clone carrying this TCR beta chain was seen more than once but under ten times. The CDR3 is made up of 15 amino acids. Trimming stripped 1 base from V and 1 base from J, with 8 bases between. The data were obtained in a study of CD8 T cells in Susac syndrome. RNA amounts of about 0.5 to 1 ug underwent reverse transcription with random hexamers. Amplification of TCR beta CDR3 used immunoSEQ multiplex PCR across 54 Vbeta and 13 Jbeta. In TCRdb, the immunoSEQ multiplex PCR reads were re-called with MiXCR into one record per CDR3 protein. The table includes under 200,000 distinct CDR3 sequences, approximately 90% detected once.

Sample: CD4+ T cells from PBMCs. This chain joins TRBV12-3 or TRBV12-4 and TRBJ1-5; D is perhaps TRBD1 (6 bases). The sequence was collected from a human donor in good health. The CDR3 nucleotides read TGTGCCAGCAGTTTAGGGGGGCCCAGCAATCAGCCCCAGCATTTT. Translated: CASSLGGPSNQPQHF.